This TCR beta chain originates from a study of control samples from healthy donors and cancer patients. Data came from immunoSEQ multiplex PCR; TCRdb stores just in-frame clones and leaves some out. In the table there are about 75,000 clones, 84% of which are singletons. J gave up 5 bases and V 5 bases, and 10 bases lay outside the gene matches. The CDR3 consists of 15 residues. Germline V gene lookup returns CDR1 SNHLY and CDR2 FYNNEI. The sample taken for sequencing was blood. This receptor was taken from a man in his fifties or sixties in good health. This chain uses TRBV2 with TRBJ2-3; 7 nucleotides match TRBD1. CDR3 sequence: CASSLQGNRLDTQYF. The DNA of the CDR3 is TGTGCCAGCAGTCTACAGGGGAACAGGTTAGATACGCAGTATTTT.